This T cell receptor (beta chain) came from a study of OX40 agonist ivuxolimab in advanced cancers. Study information: There were three patients with partial responses, one having hepatocellular carcinoma and two cutaneous melanoma. Study outcomes and limitations: Also present in some nonresponders was a low level of normalized T-cell clonal expansion.

The CDR3 totals 14 residues. Germline CDR1 is MNHNS and CDR2 is SASEGT. V lost 3 bases and J lost 1, with 7 bases in between. In regard to this clone: Its antigen is not identified. Other DNA sequences from this sample encode an identical CDR3 as well.

Assay used: immunoSEQ multiplex PCR; TCRdb lists only in-frame clones, some missing. The sample comprises under 45,000 clones, roughly 80% of which are singletons, and approximately 11% rests with the top ten. The sequence was collected from an adult with an advanced solid tumor such as melanoma, head and neck, liver or kidney cancer. The genes are TRBV6-1 and TRBJ1-3, with D hard to call. The sample in question was CD4+ or CD8+ T cells sorted from blood, obtained in a trial of the OX40 agonist ivuxolimab. Here the CDR3 reads CASSDGGSGNTIYF. CDR3 nucleotides: TGTGCCAGCAGTGACGGAGGTTCTGGAAACACCATATATTTT.